This TCR beta chain was profiled in a study of cytomegalovirus exposure and HLA in healthy donors. Study results and caveats: Most likely, a cluster of highly shared sequence variants arose as a sequencing artifact. The investigators catalogued some 160 TCR beta chains as cytomegalovirus-associated. Despite most TCR sequences being rare, some public TCRs occurred in many donors.

Participants comprised healthy donors of bone marrow. PCR involved 60 Vbeta and 13 Jbeta primers. The repertoire was sequenced with immunoSEQ multiplex PCR; TCRdb's copy has only in-frame clones and lacks some. The sample holds tens of thousands of clones, 84% seen once. The V gene lost 8 bases and the J gene lost 3 bases, with 11 bases spanning the gap. The germline gives CDR1 LNHDA, CDR2 SQIVND (reference sequence). This CDR3 is 12 amino acids long. A note on this clone: Antigen specificity is unknown.

The source is a man between 18 and 29 years old in good health and CMV-seronegative. V and J are TRBV19 and TRBJ2-7, with D possibly being TRBD1 (5 bases). Sequenced: PBMCs. The CDR3 nucleotides read TGTGCCAGTTCAGGGCTCGTCTACGAGCAGTACTTC. Its protein product is CASSGLVYEQYF.